The entry below describes one T cell receptor beta chain. Its antigen is as yet unknown. This record belongs to a study of cytomegalovirus exposure and HLA in healthy donors. In the study overall: Most genotyped donors, over 70% of around 370, had Caucasian-associated genetic ancestry.

It was with 60 Vbeta and 13 Jbeta primers that the PCR ran. Using immunoSEQ multiplex PCR, the repertoire was profiled, and TCRdb retains in-frame clones only, with some absent. The sample has over 150,000 clones, roughly 80% seen once. Findings of the study overall: It was in a later analysis that TCR association rates were seen to vary by HLA locus, highest for DRB1 and lowest for HLA-C. HLA alleles were associated with 16,000 or so TCR beta sequences in a later analysis at 0.05 false discovery rate.

This CDR3 contains 17 residues. V trimming: 7 bases; J trimming: 1 base; junction bases outside the gene matches: 7. The germline V gene encodes CDR1 SEHNR and CDR2 FQNEAQ (reference sequence). The source is a middle-aged man in good health and CMV-seronegative. The rearrangement joins TRBV7-9 to TRBJ2-1; 13 nucleotides align to TRBD2. The sequencing sample was made of PBMCs. The CDR3 region is CASTGGTSGISYNEQFF. CDR3 sequence (DNA): TGTGCCAGCACCGGAGGGACTAGCGGGATTTCCTACAATGAGCAGTTCTTC.